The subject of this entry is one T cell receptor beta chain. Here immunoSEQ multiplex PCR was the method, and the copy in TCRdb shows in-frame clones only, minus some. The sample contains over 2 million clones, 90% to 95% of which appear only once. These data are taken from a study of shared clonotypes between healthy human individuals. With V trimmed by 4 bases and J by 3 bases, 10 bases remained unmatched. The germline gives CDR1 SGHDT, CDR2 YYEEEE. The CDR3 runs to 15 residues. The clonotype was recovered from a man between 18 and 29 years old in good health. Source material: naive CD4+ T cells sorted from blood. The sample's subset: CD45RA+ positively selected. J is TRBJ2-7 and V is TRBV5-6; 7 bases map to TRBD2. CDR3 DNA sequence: TGTGCCAGCAGCCCAAAGCAGGGAGGGAACTACGAGCAGTACTTC. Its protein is CASSPKQGGNYEQYF.